This TCR beta chain was sequenced in a study of blood T cell repertoires in COVID-19. V shed 4 bases and J 4 bases; nucleotides not matched to a gene: 11. The CDR3 spans 16 residues. CDR1 is SGHNT, CDR2 YYREEE, per germline (reference sequence). The method was immunoSEQ multiplex PCR; TCRdb's version includes in-frame clones alone and lacks a portion of them. Of roughly 230,000 clones in the sample, about four fifths are singletons; the top ten hold 3.4%. The sequence was obtained from a man aged 50 or older who had recovered from COVID-19. The rearrangement joins TRBV5-4 to TRBJ1-2; the match to TRBD1 covers 9 bases. The sample taken for sequencing was PBMCs or T cells enriched from blood (not recorded which). The CDR3 nucleotides are TGTGCCAGCAGCCCCCTAATGGGACAGGGAAGCTATGGCTACACCTTC. It specifies CASSPLMGQGSYGYTF. The whole variable domain, remainder taken from reference TRBV5-4 and TRBJ1-2, is ETGVTQSPTHLIKTRGQQVTLRCSSQSGHNTVSWYQQALGQGPQFIFQYYREEENGRGNFPPRFSGLQFPNYSSELNVNALELDDSALYLCASSPLMGQGSYGYTFGSGTRLTVV.